Detailed here is one T cell receptor (beta chain). Antigen: not known. Sequencing ends 3 residues short of the CDR3 end; the germline J gene provides the rest. This table comes from immunoSEQ multiplex PCR, and its TCRdb copy is limited to in-frame clones, with some not included. The listing records 25,000 to 30,000 clones. J gave up 4 bases and V 5 bases, and 10 bases lay outside the gene matches. CDR1 LNHDA and CDR2 SQIVND come from the germline V gene (reference sequence). The CDR3 totals 15 residues. The data were taken from a study of T cells in women clearing cervical HPV infection. Study details: Case blood drawn at lesion detection; control blood after infection cleared.

Notes on the study in general: Cases carried less TRBV6-7 than controls: about 0.1% versus 0.15%.

The chain recombines TRBV19 with TRBJ2-7, with TRBD1 matching over 8 bases. The receptor's source is a woman aged 18 to 75 with a cervical HPV16 infection that either progressed to CIN3+ or cleared (not recorded which). Sequencing used blood buffy coat. Incomplete CDR3 DNA: TGTGCCAGTAGTCCCCGGGACAGGTTAGTTTACGAG. This sequence encodes CASSPRDRLVYE. The CDR3 in full is CASSPRDRLVYEQYF.